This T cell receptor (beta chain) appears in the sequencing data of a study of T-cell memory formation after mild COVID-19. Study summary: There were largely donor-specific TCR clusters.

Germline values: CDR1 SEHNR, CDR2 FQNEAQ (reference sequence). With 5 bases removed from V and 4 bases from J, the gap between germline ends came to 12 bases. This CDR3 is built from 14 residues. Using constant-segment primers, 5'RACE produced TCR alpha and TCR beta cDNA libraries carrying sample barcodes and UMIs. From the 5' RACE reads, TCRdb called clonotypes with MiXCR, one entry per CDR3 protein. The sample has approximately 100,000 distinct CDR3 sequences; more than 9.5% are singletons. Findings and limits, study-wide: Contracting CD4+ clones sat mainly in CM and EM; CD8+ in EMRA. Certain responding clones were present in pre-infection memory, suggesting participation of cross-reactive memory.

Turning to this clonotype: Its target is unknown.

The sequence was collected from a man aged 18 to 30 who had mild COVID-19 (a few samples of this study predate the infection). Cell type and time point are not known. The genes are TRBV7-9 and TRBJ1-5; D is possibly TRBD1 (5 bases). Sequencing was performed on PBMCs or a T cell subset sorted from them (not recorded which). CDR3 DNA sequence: TGTGCCAGCAGCGTAGGCAAGGGGAATCAGCCCCAGCATTTT. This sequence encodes CASSVGKGNQPQHF.